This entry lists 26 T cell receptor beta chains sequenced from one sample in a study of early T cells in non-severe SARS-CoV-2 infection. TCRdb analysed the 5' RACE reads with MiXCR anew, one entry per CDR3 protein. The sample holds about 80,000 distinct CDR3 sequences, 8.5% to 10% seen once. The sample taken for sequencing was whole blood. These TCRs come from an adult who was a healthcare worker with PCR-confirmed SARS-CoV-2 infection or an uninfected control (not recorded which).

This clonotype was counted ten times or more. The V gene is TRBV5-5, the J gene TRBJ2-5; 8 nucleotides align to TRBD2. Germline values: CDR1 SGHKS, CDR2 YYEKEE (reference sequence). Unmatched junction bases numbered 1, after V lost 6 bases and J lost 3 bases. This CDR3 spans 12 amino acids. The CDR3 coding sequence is TGTGCCAGCACGGGAGGGGAAGAGACCCAGTACTTC. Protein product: CASTGGEETQYF.

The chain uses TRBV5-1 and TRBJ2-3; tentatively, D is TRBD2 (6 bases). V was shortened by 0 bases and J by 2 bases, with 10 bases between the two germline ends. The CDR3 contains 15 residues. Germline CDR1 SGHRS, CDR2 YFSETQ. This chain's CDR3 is CASSLVGLNTDTQYF. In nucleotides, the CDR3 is TGCGCCAGCAGCTTGGTGGGACTGAACACAGATACGCAGTATTTT.

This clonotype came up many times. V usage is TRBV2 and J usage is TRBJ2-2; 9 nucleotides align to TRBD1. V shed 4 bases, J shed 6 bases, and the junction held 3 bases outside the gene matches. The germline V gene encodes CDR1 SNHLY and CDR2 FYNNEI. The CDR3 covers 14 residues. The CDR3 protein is CASSVQGASGELFF. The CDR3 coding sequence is TGTGCCAGCAGTGTACAGGGGGCATCCGGGGAGCTGTTTTTT.

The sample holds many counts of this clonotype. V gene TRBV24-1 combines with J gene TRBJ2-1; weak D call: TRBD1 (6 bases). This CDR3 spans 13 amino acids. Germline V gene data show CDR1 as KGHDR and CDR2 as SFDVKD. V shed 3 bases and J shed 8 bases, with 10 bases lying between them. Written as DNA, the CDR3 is TGTGCCACCAGTGATGTTGGGGGCGATGAGCAGTTCTTC. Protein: CATSDVGGDEQFF.

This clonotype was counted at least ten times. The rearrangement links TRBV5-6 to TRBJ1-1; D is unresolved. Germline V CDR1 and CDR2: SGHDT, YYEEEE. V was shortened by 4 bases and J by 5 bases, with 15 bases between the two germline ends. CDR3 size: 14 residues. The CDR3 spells CASSLHGPRTEAFF. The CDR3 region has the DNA TGTGCCAGCAGCCTCCATGGACCGAGGACTGAAGCTTTCTTT.

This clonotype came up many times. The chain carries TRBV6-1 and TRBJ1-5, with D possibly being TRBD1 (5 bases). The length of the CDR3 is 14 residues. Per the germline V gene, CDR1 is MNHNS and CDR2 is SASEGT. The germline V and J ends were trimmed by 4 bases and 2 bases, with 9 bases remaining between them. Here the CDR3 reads CASSGGGGNQPQHF. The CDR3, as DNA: TGTGCCAGCAGTGGGGGGGGTGGCAATCAGCCCCAGCATTTT.

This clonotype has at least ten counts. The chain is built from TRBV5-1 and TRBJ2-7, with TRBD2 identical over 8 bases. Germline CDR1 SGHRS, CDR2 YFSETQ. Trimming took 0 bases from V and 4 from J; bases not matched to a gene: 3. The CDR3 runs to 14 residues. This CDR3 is CASSLEGGRYEQYF. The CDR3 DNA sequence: TGCGCCAGCAGCTTGGAAGGCGGGAGGTACGAGCAGTACTTC.

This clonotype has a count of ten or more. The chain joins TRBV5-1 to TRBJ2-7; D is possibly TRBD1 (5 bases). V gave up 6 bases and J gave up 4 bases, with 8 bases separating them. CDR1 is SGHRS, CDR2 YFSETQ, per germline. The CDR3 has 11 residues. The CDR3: CASKDIYEQYF. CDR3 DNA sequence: TGCGCCAGCAAGGACATTTACGAGCAGTACTTC.

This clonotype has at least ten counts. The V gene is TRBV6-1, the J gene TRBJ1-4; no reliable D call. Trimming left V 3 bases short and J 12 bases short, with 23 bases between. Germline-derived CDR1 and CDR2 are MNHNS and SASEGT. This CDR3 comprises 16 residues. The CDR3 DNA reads TGTGCCAGCAGTGATTTAGGGCTAGTACCCCGCGGGGAACTGTTTTTT. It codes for CASSDLGLVPRGELFF.

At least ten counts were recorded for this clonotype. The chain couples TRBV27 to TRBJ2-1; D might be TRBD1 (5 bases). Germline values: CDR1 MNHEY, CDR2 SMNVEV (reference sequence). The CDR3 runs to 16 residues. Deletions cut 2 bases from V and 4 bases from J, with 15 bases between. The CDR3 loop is CASSLSSGKLYNEQFF. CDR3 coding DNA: TGTGCCAGCAGTTTAAGTTCAGGGAAGCTGTACAATGAGCAGTTCTTC.

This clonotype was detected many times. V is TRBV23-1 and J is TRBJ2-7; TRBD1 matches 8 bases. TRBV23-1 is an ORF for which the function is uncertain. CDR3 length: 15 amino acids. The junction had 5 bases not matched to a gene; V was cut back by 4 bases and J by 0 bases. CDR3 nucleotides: TGCGCCAGCAGTCCGGGACAGGCTTACTCCTACGAGCAGTACTTC. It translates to CASSPGQAYSYEQYF.

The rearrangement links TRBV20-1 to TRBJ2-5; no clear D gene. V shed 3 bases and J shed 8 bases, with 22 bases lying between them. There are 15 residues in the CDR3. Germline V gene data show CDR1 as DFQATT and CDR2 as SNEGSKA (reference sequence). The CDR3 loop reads CSASIPPQSLETQYF. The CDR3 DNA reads TGCAGTGCTAGTATTCCCCCTCAGTCGTTAGAAACCCAGTACTTC.

CDR3 nucleotide sequence: TGCGCCAGCAGCTTTAGCAGGGATGAGCAGTTCTTC. Protein: CASSFSRDEQFF. V and J are TRBV5-1 and TRBJ2-1; D may be TRBD1 (5 bases). Deletions cut 2 bases from V and 8 bases from J, with 8 bases between. The CDR3 totals 12 residues. Germline-derived CDR1 and CDR2 are SGHRS and YFSETQ.

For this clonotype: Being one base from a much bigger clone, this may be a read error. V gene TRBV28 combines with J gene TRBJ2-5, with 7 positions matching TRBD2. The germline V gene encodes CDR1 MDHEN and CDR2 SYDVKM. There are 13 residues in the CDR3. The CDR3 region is CTSSLAGQETQYF. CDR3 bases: TGTACCAGCAGTTTAGCGGGCCAAGAGACCCAGTACTTC.

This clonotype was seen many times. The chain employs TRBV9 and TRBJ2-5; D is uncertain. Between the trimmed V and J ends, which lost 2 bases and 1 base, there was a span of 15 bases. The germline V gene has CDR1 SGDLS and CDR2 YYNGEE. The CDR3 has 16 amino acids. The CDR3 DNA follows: TGTGCCAGCAGCGTGTCGGCGAGCGCAGGCCAAGAGACCCAGTACTTC. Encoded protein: CASSVSASAGQETQYF. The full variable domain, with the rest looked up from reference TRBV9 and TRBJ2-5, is DSGVTQTPKHLITATGQRVTLRCSPRSGDLSVYWYQQSLDQGLQFLIQYYNGEERAKGNILERFSAQQFPDLHSELNLSSLELGDSALYFCASSVSASAGQETQYFGPGTRLLVL.

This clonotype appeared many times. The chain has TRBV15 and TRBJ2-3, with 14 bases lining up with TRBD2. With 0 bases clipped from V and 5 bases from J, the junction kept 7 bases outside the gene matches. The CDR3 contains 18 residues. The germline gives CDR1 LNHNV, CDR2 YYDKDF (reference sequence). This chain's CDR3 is CATSRDPRTSGRLDTQYF. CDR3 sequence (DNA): TGTGCCACCAGCAGAGACCCTCGGACTAGCGGGAGGTTAGATACGCAGTATTTT.

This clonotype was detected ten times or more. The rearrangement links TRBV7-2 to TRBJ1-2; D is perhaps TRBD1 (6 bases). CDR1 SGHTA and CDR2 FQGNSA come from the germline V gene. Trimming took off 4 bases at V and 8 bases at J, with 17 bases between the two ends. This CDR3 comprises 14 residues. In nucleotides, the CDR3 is TGTGCCAGCAGCTCCCCGGGGGCCTTTTGGGGCTACACCTTC. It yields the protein CASSSPGAFWGYTF. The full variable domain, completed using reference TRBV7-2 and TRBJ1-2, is GAGVSQSPSNKVTEKGKDVELRCDPISGHTALYWYRQSLGQGLEFLIYFQGNSAPDKSGLPSDRFSAERTGGSVSTLTIQRTQQEDSAVYLCASSSPGAFWGYTFGSGTRLTVV.

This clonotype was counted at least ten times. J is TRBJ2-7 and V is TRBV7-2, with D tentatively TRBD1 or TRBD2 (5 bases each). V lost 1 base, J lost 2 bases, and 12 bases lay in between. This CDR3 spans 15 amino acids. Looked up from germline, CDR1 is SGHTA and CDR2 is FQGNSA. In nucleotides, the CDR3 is TGTGCCAGCAGCTTAGTCCGGGGCCCCACCTACGAGCAGTACTTC. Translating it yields CASSLVRGPTYEQYF.

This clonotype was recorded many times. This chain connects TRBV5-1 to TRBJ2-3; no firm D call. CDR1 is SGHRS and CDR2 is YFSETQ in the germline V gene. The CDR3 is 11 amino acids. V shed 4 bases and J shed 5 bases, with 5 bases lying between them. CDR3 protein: CASSLGDTQYF. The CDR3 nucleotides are TGCGCCAGCAGCCTGGGAGATACGCAGTATTTT.

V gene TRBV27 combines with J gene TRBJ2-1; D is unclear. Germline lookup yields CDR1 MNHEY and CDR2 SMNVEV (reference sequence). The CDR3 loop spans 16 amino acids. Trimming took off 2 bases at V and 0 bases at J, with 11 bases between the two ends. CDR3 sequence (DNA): TGTGCCAGCAGTTTAGTCAAAAACCCCTCCTACAATGAGCAGTTCTTC. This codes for CASSLVKNPSYNEQFF.

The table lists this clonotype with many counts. As DNA, the CDR3 is TGTGCCAGCAGTCCCTCCTACAGGGCCATCACAGATACGCAGTATTTT. It is translated as CASSPSYRAITDTQYF. This sequence joins TRBV27 and TRBJ2-3; D perhaps matches TRBD1 (6 bases). In germline, CDR1 is MNHEY, CDR2 SMNVEV (reference sequence). The CDR3 consists of 16 residues. The V end lost 5 bases, the J end lost 2 bases, and 17 bases lay between the germline ends.

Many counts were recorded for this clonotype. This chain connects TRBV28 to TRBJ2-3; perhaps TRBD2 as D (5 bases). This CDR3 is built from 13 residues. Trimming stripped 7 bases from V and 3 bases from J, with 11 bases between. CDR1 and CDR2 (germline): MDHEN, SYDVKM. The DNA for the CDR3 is TGTGCCAGCAATGAGGGATCAACAGATACGCAGTATTTT. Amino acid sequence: CASNEGSTDTQYF. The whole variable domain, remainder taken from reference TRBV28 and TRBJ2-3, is DVKVTQSSRYLVKRTGEKVFLECVQDMDHENMFWYRQDPGLGLRLIYFSYDVKMKEKGDIPEGYSVSREKKERFSLILESASTNQTSMYLCASNEGSTDTQYFGPGTRLTVL.

Here the CDR3 reads CASSPRTAHANGYTF. Written as DNA, the CDR3 is TGTGCCAGTAGTCCCCGGACAGCCCATGCCAATGGCTACACCTTC. The V call is TRBV19, the J call TRBJ1-2, with a tentative D call TRBD1 (6 bases). Trimming pared 5 bases from V and 6 bases from J, leaving 19 bases between. Germline loops: CDR1 LNHDA, CDR2 SQIVND (reference sequence). This CDR3 has 15 residues.

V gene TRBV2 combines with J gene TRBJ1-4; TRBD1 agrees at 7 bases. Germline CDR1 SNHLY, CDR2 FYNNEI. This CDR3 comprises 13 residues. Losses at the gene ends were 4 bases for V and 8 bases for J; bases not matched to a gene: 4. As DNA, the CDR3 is TGTGCCAGCAGTGGGACAGGAGGGGAAAAACTGTTTTTT. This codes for CASSGTGGEKLFF.

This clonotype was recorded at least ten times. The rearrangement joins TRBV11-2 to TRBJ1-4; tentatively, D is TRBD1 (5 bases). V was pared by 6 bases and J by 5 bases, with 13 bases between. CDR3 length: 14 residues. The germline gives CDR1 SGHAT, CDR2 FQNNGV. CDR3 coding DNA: TGTGCCAGCAGAATTGGGACGGAGAATGAAAAACTGTTTTTT. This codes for CASRIGTENEKLFF.

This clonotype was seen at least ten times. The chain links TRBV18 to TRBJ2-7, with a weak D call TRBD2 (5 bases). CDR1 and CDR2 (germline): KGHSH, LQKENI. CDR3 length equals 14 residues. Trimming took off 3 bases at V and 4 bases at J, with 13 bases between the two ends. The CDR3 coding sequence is TGTGCCAGCTCACCGCCTAGCCCCTCATACGAGCAGTACTTC. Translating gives CASSPPSPSYEQYF.